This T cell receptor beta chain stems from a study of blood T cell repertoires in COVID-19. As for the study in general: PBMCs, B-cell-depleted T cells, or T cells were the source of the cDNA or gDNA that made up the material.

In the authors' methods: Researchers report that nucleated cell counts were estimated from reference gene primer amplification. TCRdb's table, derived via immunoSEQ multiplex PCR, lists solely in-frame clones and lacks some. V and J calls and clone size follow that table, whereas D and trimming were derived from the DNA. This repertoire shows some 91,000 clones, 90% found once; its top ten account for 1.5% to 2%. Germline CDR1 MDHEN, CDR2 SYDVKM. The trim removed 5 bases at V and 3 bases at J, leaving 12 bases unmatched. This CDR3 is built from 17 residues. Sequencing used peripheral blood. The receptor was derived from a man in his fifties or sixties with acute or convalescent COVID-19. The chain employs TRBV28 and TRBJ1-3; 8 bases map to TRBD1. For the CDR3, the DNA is TGTGCCAGCAGTCTCCGACGGCGGACAGGGTTTGGAAACACCATATATTTT. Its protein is CASSLRRRTGFGNTIYF.